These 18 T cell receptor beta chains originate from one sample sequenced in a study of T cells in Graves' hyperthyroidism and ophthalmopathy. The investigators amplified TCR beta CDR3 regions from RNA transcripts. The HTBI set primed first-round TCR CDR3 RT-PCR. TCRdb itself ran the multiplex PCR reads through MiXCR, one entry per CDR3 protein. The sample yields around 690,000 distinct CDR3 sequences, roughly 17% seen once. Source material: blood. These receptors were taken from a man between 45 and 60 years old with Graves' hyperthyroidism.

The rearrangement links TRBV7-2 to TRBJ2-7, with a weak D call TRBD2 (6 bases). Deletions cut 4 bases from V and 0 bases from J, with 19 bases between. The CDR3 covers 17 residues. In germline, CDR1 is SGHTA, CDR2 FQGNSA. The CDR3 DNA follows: TGTGCCAGCAGCTGGAGTGGAGCGGGCCTTAGCTCCTACGAGCAGTACTTC. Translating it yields CASSWSGAGLSSYEQYF.

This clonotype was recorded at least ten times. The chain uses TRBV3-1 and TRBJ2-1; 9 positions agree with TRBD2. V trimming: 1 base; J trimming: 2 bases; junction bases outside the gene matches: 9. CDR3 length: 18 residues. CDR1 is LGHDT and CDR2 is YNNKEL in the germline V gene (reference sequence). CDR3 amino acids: CASSQVGSGRGAYNEQFF. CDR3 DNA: TGTGCCAGCAGCCAAGTAGGTAGCGGGAGAGGTGCCTACAATGAGCAGTTCTTC.

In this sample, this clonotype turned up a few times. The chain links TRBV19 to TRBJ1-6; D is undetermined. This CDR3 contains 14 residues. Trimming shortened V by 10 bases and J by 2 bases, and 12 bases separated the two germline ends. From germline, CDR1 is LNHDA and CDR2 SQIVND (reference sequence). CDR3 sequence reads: CATQPSTYNSPLHF. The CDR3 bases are TGTGCCACCCAGCCGTCTACCTATAATTCACCCCTCCACTTT.

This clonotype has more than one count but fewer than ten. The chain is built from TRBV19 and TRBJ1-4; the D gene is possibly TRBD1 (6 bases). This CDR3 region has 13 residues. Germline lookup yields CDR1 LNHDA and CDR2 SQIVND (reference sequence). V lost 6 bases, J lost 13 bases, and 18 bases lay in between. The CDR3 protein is CASSQRRDKGLFF. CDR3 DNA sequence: TGTGCCAGTAGCCAACGCCGGGACAAAGGACTGTTTTTT.

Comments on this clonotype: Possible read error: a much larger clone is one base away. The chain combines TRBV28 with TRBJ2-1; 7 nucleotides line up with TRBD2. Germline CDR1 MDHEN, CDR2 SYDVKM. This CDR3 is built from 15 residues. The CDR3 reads CVSSPGGGRRDEQFF. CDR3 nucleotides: TGTGTCAGCAGCCCTGGAGGCGGGAGAAGGGATGAGCAGTTCTTC.

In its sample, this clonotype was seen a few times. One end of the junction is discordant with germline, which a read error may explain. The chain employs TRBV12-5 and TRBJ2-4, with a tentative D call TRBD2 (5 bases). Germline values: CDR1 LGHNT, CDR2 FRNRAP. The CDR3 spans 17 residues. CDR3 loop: CASGLDCAQLAKNIQYF. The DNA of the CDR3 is TGTGCTAGTGGGTTGGACTGTGCTCAACTAGCCAAAAACATTCAGTACTTC.

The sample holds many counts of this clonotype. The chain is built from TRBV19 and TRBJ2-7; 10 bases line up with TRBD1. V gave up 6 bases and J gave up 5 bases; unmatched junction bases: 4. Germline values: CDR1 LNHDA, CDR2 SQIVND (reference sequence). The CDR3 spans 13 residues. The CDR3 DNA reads TGTGCCAGTAGCCCGGGACAGGGGAACGAGCAGTACTTC. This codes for CASSPGQGNEQYF. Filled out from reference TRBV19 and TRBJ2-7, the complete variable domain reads DGGITQSPKYLFRKEGQNVTLSCEQNLNHDAMYWYRQDPGQGLRLIYYSQIVNDFQKGDIAEGYSVSREKKESFPLTVTSAQKNPTAFYLCASSPGQGNEQYFGPGTRLTVT.

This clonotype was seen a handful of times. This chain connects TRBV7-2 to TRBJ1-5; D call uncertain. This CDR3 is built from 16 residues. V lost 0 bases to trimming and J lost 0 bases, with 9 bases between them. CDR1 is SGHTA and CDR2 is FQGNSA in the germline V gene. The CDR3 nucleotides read TGTGCCAGCAGCTTAGCGGAGACGCATAGCAATCAGCCCCAGCATTTT. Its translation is CASSLAETHSNQPQHF. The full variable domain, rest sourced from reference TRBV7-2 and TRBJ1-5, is GAGVSQSPSNKVTEKGKDVELRCDPISGHTALYWYRQSLGQGLEFLIYFQGNSAPDKSGLPSDRFSAERTGGSVSTLTIQRTQQEDSAVYLCASSLAETHSNQPQHFGDGTRLSIL.

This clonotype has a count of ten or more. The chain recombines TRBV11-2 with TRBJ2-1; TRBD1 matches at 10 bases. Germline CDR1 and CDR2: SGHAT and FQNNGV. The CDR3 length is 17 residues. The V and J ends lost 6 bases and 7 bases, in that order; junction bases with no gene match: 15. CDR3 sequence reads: CASSLIAGTGVKNEQFF. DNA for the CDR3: TGTGCCAGCAGTCTTATTGCGGGGACAGGGGTAAAAAATGAGCAGTTCTTC.

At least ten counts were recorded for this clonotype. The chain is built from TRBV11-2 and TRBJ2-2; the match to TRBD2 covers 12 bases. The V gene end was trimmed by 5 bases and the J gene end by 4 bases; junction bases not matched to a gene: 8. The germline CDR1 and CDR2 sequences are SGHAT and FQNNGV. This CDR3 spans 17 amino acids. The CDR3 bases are TGTGCCAGCAGCCTTACTAGCGGGAGGACGGTCACCGGGGAGCTGTTTTTT. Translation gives CASSLTSGRTVTGELFF.

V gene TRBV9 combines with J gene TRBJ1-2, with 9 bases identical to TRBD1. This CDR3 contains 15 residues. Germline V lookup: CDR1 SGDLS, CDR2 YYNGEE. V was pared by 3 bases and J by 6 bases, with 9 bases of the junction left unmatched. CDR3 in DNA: TGTGCCAGCAGCGCGCCGGGACAGGGAGCACATGGCTACACCTTC. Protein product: CASSAPGQGAHGYTF.

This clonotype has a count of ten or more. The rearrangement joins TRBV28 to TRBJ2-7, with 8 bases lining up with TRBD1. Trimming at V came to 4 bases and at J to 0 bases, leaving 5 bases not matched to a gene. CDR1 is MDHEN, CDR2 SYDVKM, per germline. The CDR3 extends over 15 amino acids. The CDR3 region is CASSSLTGASYEQYF. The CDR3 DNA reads TGTGCCAGCAGTTCCCTGACAGGGGCCTCCTACGAGCAGTACTTC.

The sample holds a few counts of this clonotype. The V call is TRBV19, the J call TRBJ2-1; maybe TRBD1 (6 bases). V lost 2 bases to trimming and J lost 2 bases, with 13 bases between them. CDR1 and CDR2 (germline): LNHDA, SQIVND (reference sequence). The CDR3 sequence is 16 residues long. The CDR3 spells CASSINRDKTYNEQFF. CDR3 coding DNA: TGTGCCAGTAGTATAAATAGGGACAAAACCTACAATGAGCAGTTCTTC.

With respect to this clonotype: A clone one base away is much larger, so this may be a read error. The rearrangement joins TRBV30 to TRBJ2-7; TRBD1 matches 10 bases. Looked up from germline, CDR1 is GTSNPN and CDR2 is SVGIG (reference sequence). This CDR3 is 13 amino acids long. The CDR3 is CVCTGTGAYEQYF. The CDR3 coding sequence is TGTGTCTGCACCGGGACAGGGGCCTACGAGCAGTACTTC.

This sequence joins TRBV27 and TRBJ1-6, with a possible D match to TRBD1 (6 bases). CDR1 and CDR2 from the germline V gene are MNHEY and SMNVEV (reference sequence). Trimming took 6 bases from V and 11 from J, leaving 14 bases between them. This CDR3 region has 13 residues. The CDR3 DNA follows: TGTGCCAGCAGAAGAGGGGGGACGACACCCCTCCACTTT. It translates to CASRRGGTTPLHF.

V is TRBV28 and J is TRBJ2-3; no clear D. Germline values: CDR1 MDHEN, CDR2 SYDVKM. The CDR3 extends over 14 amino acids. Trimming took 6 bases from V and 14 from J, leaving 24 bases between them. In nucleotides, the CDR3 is TGTGCCAGCAGCCTTTCCCGCCCGGAACCCCCTTGGTATTTT. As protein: CASSLSRPEPPWYF.

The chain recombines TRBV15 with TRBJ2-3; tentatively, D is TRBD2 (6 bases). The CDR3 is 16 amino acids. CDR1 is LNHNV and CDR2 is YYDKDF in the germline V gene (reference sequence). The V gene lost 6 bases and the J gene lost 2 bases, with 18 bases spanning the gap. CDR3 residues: CATRREVGIATDTQYF. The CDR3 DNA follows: TGTGCCACCAGGAGGGAGGTGGGCATCGCCACAGATACGCAGTATTTT.

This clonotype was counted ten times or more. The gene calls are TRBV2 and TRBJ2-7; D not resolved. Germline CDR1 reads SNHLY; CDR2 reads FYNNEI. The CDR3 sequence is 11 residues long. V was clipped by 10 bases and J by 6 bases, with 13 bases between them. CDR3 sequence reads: CATSWSGEQYF. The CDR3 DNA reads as TGTGCCACCAGCTGGTCGGGCGAGCAGTACTTC.